The rows below give T cell receptor beta chains drawn from one sample of a study of blood T cell repertoires in COVID-19. The protocol was immunoSEQ multiplex PCR, while the TCRdb copy is restricted to in-frame clones and leaves out a portion. The sample lists 150,000 or so clones, approximately 85% occurring once. Input material: peripheral blood. The source of these receptors is a man between 60 and 70 years old who had recovered from COVID-19. CDR3s include the opening cysteine and the closing phenylalanine or tryptophan. A D gene is named only where the DNA matches it firmly. Clone size is stated in some rows and not others, as once, few, many or a class when expanded.

d_call	j_call	clone_size	v_call	cdr3_nt	cdr3_aa
TRBD2	TRBJ2-7	once	TRBV5-1	TGCGCCAGCAGCCCTTCTAGCGGGGTCTCCTACGAGCAGTACTTC	CASSPSSGVSYEQYF
TRBD1	TRBJ1-4	once	TRBV19	TGTGCCAGTCGACAGGGGTGGACTAATGAAAAACTGTTTTTT	CASRQGWTNEKLFF
TRBD1	TRBJ1-1	-	TRBV6-1	TGTGCCAGCAGCGAAAAGCCGGGACAGGGGGCTACTGAAGCTTTCTTT	CASSEKPGQGATEAFF
-	TRBJ2-1	-	TRBV4-2	TGTGCCAGCAGCCAAATGGGCGAGAGCTCCTACAATGAGCAGTTCTTC	CASSQMGESSYNEQFF
-	TRBJ1-2	-	TRBV6-5	TGTGCCAGCAGGCGCCCGCAGGCCGACTATGGCTACACCTTC	CASRRPQADYGYTF
TRBD1	TRBJ1-2	-	TRBV10-2	TGCGCCAGCAGCCCGGGACAGGGGGCGCGGGGCTACACCTTC	CASSPGQGARGYTF
TRBD1	TRBJ1-2	-	TRBV4-3	TGCGCCAGCAGCCAGGGACTCGGCGGGACAGGGAATGGCTACACCTTC	CASSQGLGGTGNGYTF
TRBD2	TRBJ2-3	-	TRBV6-2/TRBV6-3	TGTGCCAGCAGTTACTCAGGACTAGCGGGGTCAGATACGCAGTATTTT	CASSYSGLAGSDTQYF
-	TRBJ1-4	-	TRBV11-2	TGTGCCAGCAGCTTTACCCGGGACACCACTAATGAAAAACTGTTTTTT	CASSFTRDTTNEKLFF
-	TRBJ1-2	few	TRBV6-2/TRBV6-3	TGTGCCAGCAGCCCCGGGAGCTTCCCCAACTATGGCTACACCTTC	CASSPGSFPNYGYTF